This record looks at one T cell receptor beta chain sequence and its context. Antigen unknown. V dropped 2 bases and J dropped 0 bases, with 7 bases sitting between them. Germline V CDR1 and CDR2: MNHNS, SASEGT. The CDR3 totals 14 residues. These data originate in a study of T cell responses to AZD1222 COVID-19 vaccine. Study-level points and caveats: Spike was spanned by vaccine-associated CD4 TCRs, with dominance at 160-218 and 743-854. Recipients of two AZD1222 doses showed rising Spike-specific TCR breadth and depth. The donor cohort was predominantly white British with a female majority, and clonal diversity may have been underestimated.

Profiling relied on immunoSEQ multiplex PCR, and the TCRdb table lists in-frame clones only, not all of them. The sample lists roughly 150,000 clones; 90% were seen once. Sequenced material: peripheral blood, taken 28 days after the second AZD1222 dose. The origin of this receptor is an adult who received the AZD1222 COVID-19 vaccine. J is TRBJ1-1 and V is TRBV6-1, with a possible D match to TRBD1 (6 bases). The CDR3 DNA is TGTGCCAGCAGTGAACGGACAGTGAACACTGAAGCTTTCTTT. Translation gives CASSERTVNTEAFF.